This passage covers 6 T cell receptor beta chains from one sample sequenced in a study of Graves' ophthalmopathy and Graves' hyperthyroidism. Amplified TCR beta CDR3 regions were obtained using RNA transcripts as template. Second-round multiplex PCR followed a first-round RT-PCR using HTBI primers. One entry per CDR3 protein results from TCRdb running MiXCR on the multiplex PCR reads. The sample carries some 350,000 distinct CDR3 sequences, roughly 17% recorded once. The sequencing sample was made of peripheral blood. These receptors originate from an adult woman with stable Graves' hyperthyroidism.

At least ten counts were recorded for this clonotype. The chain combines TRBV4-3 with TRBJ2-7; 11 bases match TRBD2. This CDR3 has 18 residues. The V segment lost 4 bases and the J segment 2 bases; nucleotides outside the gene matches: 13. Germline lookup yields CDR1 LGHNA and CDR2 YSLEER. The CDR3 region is CASSPANSGRAGAYEQYF. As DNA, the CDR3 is TGCGCCAGCAGCCCGGCGAATAGCGGGAGGGCCGGCGCCTACGAGCAGTACTTC.

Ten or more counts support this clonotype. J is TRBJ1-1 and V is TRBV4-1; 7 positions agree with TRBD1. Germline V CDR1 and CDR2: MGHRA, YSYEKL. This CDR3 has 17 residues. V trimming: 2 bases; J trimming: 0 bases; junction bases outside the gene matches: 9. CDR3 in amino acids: CASSQSPPGGMNTEAFF. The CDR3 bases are TGCGCCAGCAGCCAATCCCCACCAGGGGGAATGAACACTGAAGCTTTCTTT.

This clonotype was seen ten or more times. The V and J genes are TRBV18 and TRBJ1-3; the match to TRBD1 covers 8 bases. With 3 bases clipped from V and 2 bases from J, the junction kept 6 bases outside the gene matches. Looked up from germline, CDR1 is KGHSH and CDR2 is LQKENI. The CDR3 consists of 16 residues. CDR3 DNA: TGTGCCAGCTCACCGACGACAGGGGCTACTGGAAACACCATATATTTT. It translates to CASSPTTGATGNTIYF. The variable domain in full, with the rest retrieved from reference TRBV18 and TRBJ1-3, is NAGVMQNPRHLVRRRGQEARLRCSPMKGHSHVYWYRQLPEEGLKFMVYLQKENIIDESGMPKERFSAEFPKEGPSILRIQQVVRGDSAAYFCASSPTTGATGNTIYFGEGSWLTVV.

CDR3 nucleotide sequence: TGTGCCAGCAGCGAATATATTTCGGACAGCCACGAGCAGTACTTC. This encodes CASSEYISDSHEQYF. This sequence joins TRBV9 and TRBJ2-7, with D perhaps TRBD1 (6 bases). This CDR3 is 15 amino acids long. CDR1 and CDR2 from the germline V gene are SGDLS and YYNGEE. Trimming pared 3 bases from V and 5 bases from J, leaving 18 bases between. Filled out from reference TRBV9 and TRBJ2-7, the complete variable domain reads DSGVTQTPKHLITATGQRVTLRCSPRSGDLSVYWYQQSLDQGLQFLIQYYNGEERAKGNILERFSAQQFPDLHSELNLSSLELGDSALYFCASSEYISDSHEQYFGPGTRLTVT.

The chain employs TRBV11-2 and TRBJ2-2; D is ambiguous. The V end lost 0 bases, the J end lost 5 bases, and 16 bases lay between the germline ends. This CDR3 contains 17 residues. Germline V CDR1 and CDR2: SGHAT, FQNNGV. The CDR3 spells CASSLDLIQPWTGELFF. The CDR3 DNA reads TGTGCCAGCAGCTTAGATCTAATCCAGCCGTGGACCGGGGAGCTGTTTTTT.

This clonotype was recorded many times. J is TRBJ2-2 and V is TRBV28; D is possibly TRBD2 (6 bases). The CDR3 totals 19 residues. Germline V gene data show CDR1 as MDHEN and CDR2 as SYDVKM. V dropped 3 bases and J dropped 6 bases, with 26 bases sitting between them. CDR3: CASSFTFGGPPEHAGELFF. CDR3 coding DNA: TGTGCCAGCAGTTTCACATTCGGGGGACCTCCTGAACACGCCGGGGAGCTGTTTTTT.